Reported below is one TCR beta chain. Germline V gene lookup returns CDR1 SQVTM and CDR2 ANQGSEA. This CDR3 region has 16 residues. The V gene end was trimmed by 8 bases and the J gene end by 3 bases; junction bases not matched to a gene: 13. This sample was taken from a study of blood T cell repertoires in COVID-19. As handled by the study authors: Using reference gene primer amplification, nucleated cell counts were estimated. The data were produced by immunoSEQ multiplex PCR, yet TCRdb's version contains in-frame clones alone and is incomplete. The V and J calls and clone size come from that table; D and trimming were worked out from the DNA. The profile shows some 100,000 clones, about 90% of them singletons.

This chain links TRBV29-1 with TRBJ2-3, with 11 positions matching TRBD2. This sequence originates from a human donor in a cohort sampled during active COVID-19. Source material: peripheral blood. The CDR3, as DNA: TGCAGCCTCGCCCGGGGTAGCGGGGGGGTAACAGATACGCAGTATTTT. Amino acid sequence: CSLARGSGGVTDTQYF.